Listed here are 30 T cell receptor beta chains from one sample, sequenced in a study of shared clonotypes between healthy human individuals. Libraries were prepared by immunoSEQ multiplex PCR; TCRdb keeps only in-frame clonotypes and omits some of them. The table shows around 1 million clones, with about three quarters occurring only once. Sequences were obtained from memory CD4+ T cells sorted from blood. As to subset: CD45RA-negative fraction. Receptors were obtained from a man aged 18 to 29 in good health.

This clone was found a few times. The chain employs TRBV11-2 and TRBJ2-7, with D unclear. Trimming removed 5 bases at V and 0 bases at J, with 20 bases between. This CDR3 has 17 residues. Germline-derived CDR1 and CDR2 are SGHAT and FQNNGV. CDR3 bases: TGTGCCAGCAGCCAGAGCCTCGAGGTAATAAGCTCCTACGAGCAGTACTTC. This codes for CASSQSLEVISSYEQYF.

This sequence joins TRBV6-8 and TRBJ1-1; the match to TRBD1 covers 8 bases. Losses at the gene ends were 6 bases for V and 6 bases for J; bases not matched to a gene: 12. The CDR3 runs to 15 residues. Germline V gene sequence: CDR1 MNHGY, CDR2 SAAAGT. The DNA for the CDR3 is TGTGCCAGCAGGAGGGCGGTCAGGGGGCGCCCTGAAGCTTTCTTT. It is translated as CASRRAVRGRPEAFF.

In this sample, this clone turned up a few times. The chain carries TRBV5-1 and TRBJ2-7, with D possibly matching TRBD2 (6 bases). V was pared by 2 bases and J by 6 bases, with 18 bases between. Germline V gene sequence: CDR1 SGHRS, CDR2 YFSETQ. This CDR3 spans 15 amino acids. The CDR3 is CASSFSRTEGREQYF. DNA for the CDR3: TGCGCCAGCAGCTTCTCCCGGACGGAGGGTCGCGAGCAGTACTTC.

Comment on this clone: Other DNA sequences within the sample encode an identical CDR3. CDR3: CASRYNEQFF. CDR3 sequence (DNA): TGTGCCAGCAGGTACAATGAGCAGTTCTTC. The rearrangement joins TRBV2 to TRBJ2-1, with unresolved D. The CDR3 is 10 amino acids. Deletions cut 6 bases from V and 4 bases from J, with 1 base between. CDR1 and CDR2 from the germline V gene are SNHLY and FYNNEI.

CDR3 amino acids: CASSETGVHNSPLHF. CDR3 nucleotides: TGTGCCAGCAGCGAGACAGGGGTCCATAATTCACCCCTCCACTTT. V gene TRBV7-6 combines with J gene TRBJ1-6, with TRBD1 matching 8 bases. With V trimmed by 5 bases and J by 5 bases, 5 bases remained unmatched. The CDR3 runs 15 residues. Germline lookup yields CDR1 SGHVS and CDR2 FNYEAQ.

Concerning this clone itself: A single base separates this from a much larger clone, so it may be a read error. Other nucleotide sequences from this sample produce the same CDR3. The rearrangement uses TRBV7-9 and TRBJ2-3; unclear D gene. Germline V CDR1 and CDR2: SEHNR, FQNEAQ (reference sequence). Deletions cut 3 bases from V and 6 bases from J, with 7 bases between. The CDR3 sequence is 12 residues long. As DNA, the CDR3 is TGTGCCAGCAGCTTCGTAGGGGATACGCAGTATTTT. This encodes CASSFVGDTQYF.

This chain connects TRBV7-9 to TRBJ1-2; tentative D call: TRBD1 (6 bases). This CDR3 comprises 14 residues. Germline V gene lookup returns CDR1 SEHNR and CDR2 FQNEAQ (reference sequence). With 6 bases removed from V and 4 bases from J, the gap between germline ends came to 15 bases. The CDR3 bases are TGTGCCAGCAGTTACGGGACATCTGGCTATGGCTACACCTTC. It encodes CASSYGTSGYGYTF.

The chain is built from TRBV27 and TRBJ2-6; D is perhaps TRBD2 (5 bases). Germline CDR1 is MNHEY and CDR2 is SMNVEV (reference sequence). The CDR3 is 18 residues long. V lost 6 bases, J lost 2 bases, and 20 bases lay in between. This chain's CDR3 is CASRKWQVSGPGANVLTF. CDR3 nucleotide sequence: TGTGCCAGCAGAAAATGGCAAGTAAGCGGACCTGGGGCCAACGTCCTGACTTTC. The entire variable domain, with the rest obtained from reference TRBV27 and TRBJ2-6, is as follows: EAQVTQNPRYLITVTGKKLTVTCSQNMNHEYMSWYRQDPGLGLRQIYYSMNVEVTDKGDVPEGYKVSRKEKRNFPLILESPSPNQTSLYFCASRKWQVSGPGANVLTFGAGSRLTVL.

The genes are TRBV5-1 and TRBJ1-2, with 7 bases aligning to TRBD1. The CDR3 spans 14 residues. Germline assignment: CDR1 SGHRS and CDR2 YFSETQ. The ends lost 4 bases at V and 4 bases at J; junction bases unmatched: 7. CDR3 nucleotide sequence: TGCGCCAGCAGCACCAACAGGGGAAGCTATGGCTACACCTTC. Translating gives CASSTNRGSYGYTF.

J is TRBJ2-2 and V is TRBV9; TRBD2 aligns across 7 bases. Germline values: CDR1 SGDLS, CDR2 YYNGEE. CDR3 length: 15 residues. V shed 4 bases and J 5 bases; nucleotides not matched to a gene: 8. CDR3 region: CASSTMTSSTGELFF. CDR3 DNA: TGTGCCAGCAGCACGATGACTAGCAGTACCGGGGAGCTGTTTTTT.

The table lists this clone with a count of one. The rearrangement joins TRBV5-1 to TRBJ1-1, with a weak D call TRBD1 (6 bases). The CDR3 extends over 14 amino acids. Germline V lookup: CDR1 SGHRS, CDR2 YFSETQ. V was pared by 3 bases and J by 5 bases, with 14 bases between. Written as DNA, the CDR3 is TGCGCCAGCAGCTCTTCCACAGGGAGGACTGAAGCTTTCTTT. Translating gives CASSSSTGRTEAFF. Using reference TRBV5-1 and TRBJ1-1 for the parts outside the CDR3, the full variable domain is KAGVTQTPRYLIKTRGQQVTLSCSPISGHRSVSWYQQTPGQGLQFLFEYFSETQRNKGNFPGRFSGRQFSNSRSEMNVSTLELGDSALYLCASSSSTGRTEAFFGQGTRLTVV.

This chain connects TRBV27 to TRBJ1-1; D might be TRBD1 (6 bases). The V end lost 11 bases, the J end lost 3 bases, and 10 bases lay between the germline ends. The germline CDR1 and CDR2 sequences are MNHEY and SMNVEV (reference sequence). This CDR3 comprises 11 residues. This chain's CDR3 is CAPQGYTEAFF. CDR3 coding DNA: TGTGCCCCACAGGGATACACTGAAGCTTTCTTT.

The chain is built from TRBV19 and TRBJ2-5; D is uncertain. Germline lookup yields CDR1 LNHDA and CDR2 SQIVND (reference sequence). The CDR3 covers 11 residues. Trimming left V 7 bases short and J 4 bases short, with 7 bases between. The CDR3 nucleotides are TGTGCCAGTACGAGTGGAGAGACCCAGTACTTC. Protein sequence: CASTSGETQYF.

A few counts support this clone. V is TRBV5-1 and J is TRBJ2-2; maybe TRBD1 (6 bases). V was pared by 2 bases and J by 3 bases, with 11 bases between. Germline loops: CDR1 SGHRS, CDR2 YFSETQ. The CDR3 contains 15 residues. As DNA, the CDR3 is TGCGCCAGCAGCTTACTCCCAGGGGACACCGGGGAGCTGTTTTTT. Its protein is CASSLLPGDTGELFF.

CDR3 protein: CASSLGTAAGEKLFF. CDR3 nucleotides: TGTGCCAGCAGTTTAGGGACGGCCGCGGGGGAAAAACTGTTTTTT. This rearrangement joins TRBV28 to TRBJ1-4; perhaps TRBD1 as D (5 bases). Looked up from germline, CDR1 is MDHEN and CDR2 is SYDVKM. The CDR3 sequence is 15 residues long. V lost 2 bases and J 8 bases, leaving 15 bases between the germline ends.

The gene calls are TRBV28 and TRBJ1-2, with D tentatively TRBD1 (5 bases). Per germline, CDR1 MDHEN and CDR2 SYDVKM. The CDR3 spans 14 residues. Trimming removed 7 bases at V and 6 bases at J, with 18 bases between. The CDR3 DNA sequence: TGTGCCAGCAAAAGTCCCCAGGGCCTCCATGGCTACACCTTC. It codes for CASKSPQGLHGYTF.

The rearrangement links TRBV7-9 to TRBJ2-3, with D tentatively TRBD1 or TRBD2 (5 bases each). The germline V gene encodes CDR1 SEHNR and CDR2 FQNEAQ (reference sequence). Deletions cut 5 bases from V and 3 bases from J, with 12 bases between. This CDR3 is 14 amino acids long. CDR3 nucleotide sequence: TGTGCCAGCAGCACCCGCAGGGAGACAGATACGCAGTATTTT. Its translation: CASSTRRETDTQYF.

The CDR3 loop is CASSSIGTSTGELFF. The CDR3 nucleotides are TGTGCCAGCAGCTCGATTGGGACTAGCACCGGGGAGCTGTTTTTT. This chain uses TRBV7-8 with TRBJ2-2; 8 nucleotides match TRBD2. With V trimmed by 4 bases and J by 4 bases, 5 bases remained unmatched. The CDR3 spans 15 residues. Germline V gives CDR1 SGHVS, CDR2 FQNEAQ.

This sequence joins TRBV27 and TRBJ1-1, with D unresolved. The V and J ends lost 8 bases and 0 bases respectively, with 13 bases between them. The CDR3 is made up of 14 amino acids. Germline loops: CDR1 MNHEY, CDR2 SMNVEV (reference sequence). CDR3 in DNA: TGTGCCAGCTGCCGCGGAGCGATGAACACTGAAGCTTTCTTT. This encodes CASCRGAMNTEAFF.

V gene TRBV5-6 combines with J gene TRBJ1-5; D gene ambiguous. V gave up 0 bases and J gave up 7 bases, with 11 bases separating them. Germline CDR1 is SGHDT and CDR2 is YYEEEE. CDR3 size: 14 residues. CDR3: CASSLGPLSQPQHF. CDR3 in DNA: TGTGCCAGCAGCTTGGGACCCCTCTCACAGCCCCAGCATTTT.

The chain couples TRBV7-2 to TRBJ2-7; D gene unclear. V lost 5 bases and J lost 1, with 12 bases in between. The CDR3 loop spans 14 amino acids. Germline V CDR1 and CDR2: SGHTA, FQGNSA. The CDR3 here is CASSPSWDSYEQYF. In DNA form, the CDR3 reads TGTGCCAGCAGCCCTTCGTGGGATTCCTACGAGCAGTACTTC.

Points on this clone: Other DNA sequences within the sample encode an identical CDR3. V is TRBV6-5 and J is TRBJ1-1, with 8 nucleotides matching TRBD1. The CDR3 is 14 residues long. The V gene end was trimmed by 6 bases and the J gene end by 0 bases; junction bases not matched to a gene: 3. The V gene's germline CDR1 is MNHEY and CDR2 SVGAGI. CDR3 sequence: CASRRTGMNTEAFF. The CDR3 nucleotides are TGTGCCAGCAGGAGGACAGGGATGAACACTGAAGCTTTCTTT.

This clone came up once. The CDR3 DNA is TGCGCCAGCAGCCTCCCCAGGAGCGGGGGGGCGAGAGATACGCAGTATTTT. This codes for CASSLPRSGGARDTQYF. V is TRBV4-1 and J is TRBJ2-3; 10 nucleotides align to TRBD2. The CDR3 is made up of 17 amino acids. CDR1 and CDR2 (germline): MGHRA, YSYEKL. V shed 4 bases, J shed 5 bases, and the junction held 12 bases outside the gene matches.

The gene calls are TRBV7-8 and TRBJ1-2; D perhaps matches TRBD1 (5 bases). There are 15 residues in the CDR3. CDR1 is SGHVS, CDR2 FQNEAQ, per germline. Trimming cost V 5 bases and J 1 base, with 14 bases left between them. Here the CDR3 DNA reads TGTGCCAGCAGCGCAGACAGTGGGTTTAACTATGGCTACACCTTC. Residues: CASSADSGFNYGYTF. The full variable domain, rest sourced from reference TRBV7-8 and TRBJ1-2, is GAGVSQSPRYKVAKRGQDVALRCDPISGHVSLFWYQQALGQGPEFLTYFQNEAQLDKSGLPSDRFFAERPEGSVSTLKIQRTQQEDSAVYLCASSADSGFNYGYTFGSGTRLTVV.

CDR3 residues: CASSQLPGGYNEQFF. CDR3 nucleotides: TGTGCCAGCAGTCAGCTGCCGGGGGGCTACAATGAGCAGTTCTTC. The rearrangement joins TRBV6-5 to TRBJ2-1; 7 nucleotides line up with TRBD2. This CDR3 is built from 15 residues. Per the germline V gene, CDR1 is MNHEY and CDR2 is SVGAGI. J was trimmed by 3 bases and V by 5 bases; bases with no gene match: 7.

As to this clone: A much larger clonotype is one base distant, so this may be a read error. The sample has other DNA sequences that encode this CDR3 too. V usage is TRBV10-2 and J usage is TRBJ2-7; D ambiguous. CDR3 size: 11 residues. Deletions cut 0 bases from V and 5 bases from J, with 2 bases between. From germline, CDR1 is WSHSY and CDR2 SAAADI. CDR3: CASSESNEQYF. The CDR3 DNA follows: TGCGCCAGCAGTGAGTCCAACGAGCAGTACTTC.

The CDR3 loop is CASSQGQTGTDTQYF. In DNA form, the CDR3 reads TGCGCCAGCAGCCAAGGGCAAACTGGCACAGATACGCAGTATTTT. The genes are TRBV4-1 and TRBJ2-3; D not certain. This CDR3 has 15 amino acids. V lost 1 base to trimming and J lost 1 base, with 9 bases between them. Germline lookup yields CDR1 MGHRA and CDR2 YSYEKL.

The gene calls are TRBV4-1 and TRBJ1-2, with 10 bases lining up with TRBD1. V dropped 4 bases and J dropped 6; count of bases not matched to a gene: 8. The germline CDR1 and CDR2 sequences are MGHRA and YSYEKL. The CDR3 length is 15 residues. DNA of the CDR3: TGCGCCAGCAGCCGAGGAGGGACAGGGGTGAATGGCTACACCTTC. Translation: CASSRGGTGVNGYTF.

This clone appeared once. The CDR3 region is CASSSTGIETQYF. CDR3 DNA: TGTGCCAGCAGTAGCACAGGGATCGAGACCCAGTACTTC. The chain has TRBV2 and TRBJ2-5; D might be TRBD1 (6 bases). Germline V gene sequence: CDR1 SNHLY, CDR2 FYNNEI. The CDR3 is made up of 13 amino acids. Trimming left V 5 bases short and J 5 bases short, with 12 bases between.

V and J are TRBV2 and TRBJ2-5; D is uncertain. The CDR3 sequence is 13 residues long. CDR1 and CDR2 from the germline V gene are SNHLY and FYNNEI. Trimming pared 4 bases from V and 5 bases from J, leaving 11 bases between. CDR3 nucleotide sequence: TGTGCCAGCAGTGGACTGGCCCCGGAGACCCAGTACTTC. Translation: CASSGLAPETQYF.